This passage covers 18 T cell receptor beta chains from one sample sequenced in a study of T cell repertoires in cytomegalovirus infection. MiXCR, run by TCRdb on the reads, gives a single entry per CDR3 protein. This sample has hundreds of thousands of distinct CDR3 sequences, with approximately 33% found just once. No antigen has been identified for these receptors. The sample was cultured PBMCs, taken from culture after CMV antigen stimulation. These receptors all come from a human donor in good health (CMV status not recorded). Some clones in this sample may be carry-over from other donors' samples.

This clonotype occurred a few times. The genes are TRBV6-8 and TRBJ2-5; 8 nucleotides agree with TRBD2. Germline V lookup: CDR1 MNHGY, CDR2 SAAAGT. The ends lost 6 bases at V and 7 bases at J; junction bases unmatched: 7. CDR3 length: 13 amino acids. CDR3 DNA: TGTGCCAGCAGGCCGGCGGGGGGTAGGACCCAGTACTTC. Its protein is CASRPAGGRTQYF.

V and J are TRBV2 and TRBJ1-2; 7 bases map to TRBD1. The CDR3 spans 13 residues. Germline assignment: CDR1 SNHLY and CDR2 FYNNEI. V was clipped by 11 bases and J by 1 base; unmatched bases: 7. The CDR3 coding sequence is TGTGCCGGTTACAGGGGAATTAACTATGGCTACACCTTC. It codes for CAGYRGINYGYTF.

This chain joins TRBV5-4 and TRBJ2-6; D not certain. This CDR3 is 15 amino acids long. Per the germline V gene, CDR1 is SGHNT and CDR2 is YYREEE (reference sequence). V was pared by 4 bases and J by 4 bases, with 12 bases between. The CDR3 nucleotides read TGTGCCAGCAGCCCACTAATCCCCGGGGCCAACGTCCTGACTTTC. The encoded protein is CASSPLIPGANVLTF.

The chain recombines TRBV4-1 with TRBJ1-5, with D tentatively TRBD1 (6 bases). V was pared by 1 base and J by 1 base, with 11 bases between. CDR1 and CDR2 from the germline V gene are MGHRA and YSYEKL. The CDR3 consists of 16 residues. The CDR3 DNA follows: TGCGCCAGCAGCCAAGTCTGGACAGAAAGCAATCAGCCCCAGCATTTT. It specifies CASSQVWTESNQPQHF.

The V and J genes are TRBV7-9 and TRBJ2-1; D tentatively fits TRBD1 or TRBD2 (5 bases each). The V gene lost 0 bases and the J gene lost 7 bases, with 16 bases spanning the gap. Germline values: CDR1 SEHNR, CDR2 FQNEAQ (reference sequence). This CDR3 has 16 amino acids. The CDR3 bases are TGTGCCAGCAGCTTAGCGGGGCGGCCTAGCCGGAATGAGCAGTTCTTC. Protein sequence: CASSLAGRPSRNEQFF.

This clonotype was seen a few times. CDR3 nucleotide sequence: TGTGCCGTATCGGCCCAATACGGGGTCGAGCAGTACTTC. Its translation is CAVSAQYGVEQYF. The rearrangement uses TRBV7-7 and TRBJ2-7; TRBD2 is a possible D gene (5 bases). The V gene's germline CDR1 is SSHAT and CDR2 FNYEAQ (reference sequence). V lost 11 bases and J lost 6, with 20 bases in between. The CDR3 is 13 residues long.

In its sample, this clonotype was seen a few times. CDR3 coding DNA: TGTGCCAGCAGCCCCATATCGGGGACCCAGTACTTC. Translated: CASSPISGTQYF. The chain recombines TRBV7-9 with TRBJ2-5, with D hard to call. The CDR3 is 12 amino acids. The germline V and J ends were trimmed by 5 bases and 7 bases, with 11 bases remaining between them. Per germline, CDR1 SEHNR and CDR2 FQNEAQ (reference sequence). The entire variable domain, with the rest obtained from reference TRBV7-9 and TRBJ2-5, is as follows: DTGVSQNPRHKITKRGQNVTFRCDPISEHNRLYWYRQTLGQGPEFLTYFQNEAQLEKSRLLSDRFSAERPKGSFSTLEIQRTEQGDSAMYLCASSPISGTQYFGPGTRLLVL.

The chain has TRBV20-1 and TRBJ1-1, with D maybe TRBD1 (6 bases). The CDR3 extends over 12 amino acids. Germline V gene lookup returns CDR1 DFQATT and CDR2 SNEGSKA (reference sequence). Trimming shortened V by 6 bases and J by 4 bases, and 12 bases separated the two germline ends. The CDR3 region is CSATDRSTEAFF. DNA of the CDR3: TGCAGTGCAACTGACAGGTCCACTGAAGCTTTCTTT.

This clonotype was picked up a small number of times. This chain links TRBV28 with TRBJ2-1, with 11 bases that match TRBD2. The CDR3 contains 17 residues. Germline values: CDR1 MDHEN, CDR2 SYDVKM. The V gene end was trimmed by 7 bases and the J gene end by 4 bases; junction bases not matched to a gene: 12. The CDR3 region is CASTFGLAGGRYNEQFF. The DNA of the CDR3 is TGTGCCAGCACTTTTGGGCTAGCGGGGGGCCGGTACAATGAGCAGTTCTTC.

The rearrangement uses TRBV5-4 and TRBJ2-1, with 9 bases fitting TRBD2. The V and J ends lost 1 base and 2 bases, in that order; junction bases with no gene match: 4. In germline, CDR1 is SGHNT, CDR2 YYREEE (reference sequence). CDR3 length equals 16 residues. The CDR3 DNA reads TGTGCCAGCAGCTTGCGGGGCGGGGGGGCCTACAATGAGCAGTTCTTC. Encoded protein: CASSLRGGGAYNEQFF.

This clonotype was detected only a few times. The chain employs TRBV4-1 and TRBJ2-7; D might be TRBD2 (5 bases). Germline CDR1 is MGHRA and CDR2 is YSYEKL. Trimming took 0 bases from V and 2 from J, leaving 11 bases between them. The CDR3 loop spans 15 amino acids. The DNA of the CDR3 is TGCGCCAGCAGCCAAGATATCGGGATCGCCTACGAGCAGTACTTC. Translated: CASSQDIGIAYEQYF.

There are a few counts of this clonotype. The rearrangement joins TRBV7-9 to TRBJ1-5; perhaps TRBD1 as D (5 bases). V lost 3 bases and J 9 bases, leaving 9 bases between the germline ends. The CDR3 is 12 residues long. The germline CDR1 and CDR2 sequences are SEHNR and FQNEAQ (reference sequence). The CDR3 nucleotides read TGTGCCAGCAGCTTTGGTGGGGGGCCCCAGCATTTT. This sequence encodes CASSFGGGPQHF. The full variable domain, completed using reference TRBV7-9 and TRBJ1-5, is DTGVSQNPRHKITKRGQNVTFRCDPISEHNRLYWYRQTLGQGPEFLTYFQNEAQLEKSRLLSDRFSAERPKGSFSTLEIQRTEQGDSAMYLCASSFGGGPQHFGDGTRLSIL.

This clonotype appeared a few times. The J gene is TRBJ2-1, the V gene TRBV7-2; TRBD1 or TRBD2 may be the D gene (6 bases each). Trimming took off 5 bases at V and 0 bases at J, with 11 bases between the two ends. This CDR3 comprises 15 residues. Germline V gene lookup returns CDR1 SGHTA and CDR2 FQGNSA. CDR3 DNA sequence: TGTGCCAGCAGCAAAGGGGGGAGCTCCTACAATGAGCAGTTCTTC. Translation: CASSKGGSSYNEQFF.

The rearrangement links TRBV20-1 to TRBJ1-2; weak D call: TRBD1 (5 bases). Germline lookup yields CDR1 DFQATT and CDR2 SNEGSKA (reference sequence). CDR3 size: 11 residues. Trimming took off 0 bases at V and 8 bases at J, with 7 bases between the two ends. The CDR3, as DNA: TGCAGTGCTAGAGACAGGGAGGGCTACACCTTC. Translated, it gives CSARDREGYTF.

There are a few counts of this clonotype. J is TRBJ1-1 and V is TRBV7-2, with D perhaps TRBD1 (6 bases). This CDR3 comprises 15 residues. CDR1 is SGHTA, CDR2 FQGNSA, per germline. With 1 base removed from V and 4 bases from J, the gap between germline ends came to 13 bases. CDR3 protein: CASSLGGGVGTEAFF. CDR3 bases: TGTGCCAGCAGCTTAGGGGGGGGCGTTGGCACTGAAGCTTTCTTT.

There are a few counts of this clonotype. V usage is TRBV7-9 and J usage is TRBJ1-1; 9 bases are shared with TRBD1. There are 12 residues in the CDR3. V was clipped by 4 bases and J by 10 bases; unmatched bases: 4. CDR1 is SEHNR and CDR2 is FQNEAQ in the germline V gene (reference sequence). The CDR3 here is CASSWADRGAFF. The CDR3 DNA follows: TGTGCCAGCAGCTGGGCGGACAGGGGAGCTTTCTTT.

Here the CDR3 DNA reads TGTGCCAGCAGCCCCGCCGGGAGGACGCAGTTCTTC. This gives the protein CASSPAGRTQFF. The J gene is TRBJ2-1, the V gene TRBV6-5; TRBD2 matches at 7 bases. Trimming took 6 bases from V and 12 from J; bases not matched to a gene: 8. The CDR3 contains 12 residues. Germline-derived CDR1 and CDR2 are MNHEY and SVGAGI.

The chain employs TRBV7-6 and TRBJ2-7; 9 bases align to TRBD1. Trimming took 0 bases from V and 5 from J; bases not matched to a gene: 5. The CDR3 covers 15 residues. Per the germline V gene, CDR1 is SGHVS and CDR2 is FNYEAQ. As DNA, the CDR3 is TGTGCCAGCAGCTTAGCTGGACAGGGGAGGCACGAGCAGTACTTC. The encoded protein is CASSLAGQGRHEQYF.